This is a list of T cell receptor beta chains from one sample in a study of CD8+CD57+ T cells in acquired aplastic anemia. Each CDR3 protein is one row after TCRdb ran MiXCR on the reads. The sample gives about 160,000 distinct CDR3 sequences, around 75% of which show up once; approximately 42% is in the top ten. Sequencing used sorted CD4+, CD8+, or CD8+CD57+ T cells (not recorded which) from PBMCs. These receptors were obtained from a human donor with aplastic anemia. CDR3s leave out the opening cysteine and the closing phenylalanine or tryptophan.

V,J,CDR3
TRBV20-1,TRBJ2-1,SARDLVLDRNEQF
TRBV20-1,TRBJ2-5,SARDLGQDQETQY
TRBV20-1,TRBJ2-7,SASGTQVYEQY
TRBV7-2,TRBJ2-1,ASSSDRGISNEQF
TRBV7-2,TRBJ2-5,ATSGDKVETQY
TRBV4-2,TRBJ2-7,ASSNLGQPPYEQY
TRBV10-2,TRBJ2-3,ASSDRTSSPPDTQY
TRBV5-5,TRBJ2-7,ASSQEGTSGSFSRY
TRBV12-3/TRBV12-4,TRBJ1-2,ASSLTRTGGY
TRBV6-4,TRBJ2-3,ASSDSSSGEADTQY
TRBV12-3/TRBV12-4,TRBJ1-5,ASSKIRGGSQPQH
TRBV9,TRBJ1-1,ASSVEGPTEAF
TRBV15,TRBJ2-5,ATSREDRGGPETQY
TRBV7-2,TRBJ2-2,ASSLSGRANGELF
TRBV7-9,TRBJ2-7,ASSALQGAGYEQY
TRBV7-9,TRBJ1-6,ASSSQGSNSPLH
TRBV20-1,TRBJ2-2,SASSGTGVNTGELF
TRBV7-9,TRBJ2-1,ASSLDHGANEQF
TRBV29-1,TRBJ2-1,SAELAGATAYNEQF
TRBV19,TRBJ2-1,ASSTDSDRGHNEQF
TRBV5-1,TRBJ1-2,ASSLSSGSDGYT
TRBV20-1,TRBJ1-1,SARGTGAPEAF
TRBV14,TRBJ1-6,ASSQGGLSAGYNSPLH
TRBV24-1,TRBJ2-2,ATSDLVPGVSTGELF
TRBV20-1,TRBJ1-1,SARPDPNTEAF
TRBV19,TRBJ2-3,ASSGGAGGPLTDTQY
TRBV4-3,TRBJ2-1,ASSQDLGTSGNYNEQF
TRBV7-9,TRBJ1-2,ASSLAPAVYGYT
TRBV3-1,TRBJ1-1,ASTRFGGENTEAF
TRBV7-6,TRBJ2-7,ASSLFQGLEQY
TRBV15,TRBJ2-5,ATSRDQGTQY
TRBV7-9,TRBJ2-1,ASSTATSGEQF
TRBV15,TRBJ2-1,ATSTERAGGYNEQF
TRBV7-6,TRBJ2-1,ASSSSGRSYNEQF
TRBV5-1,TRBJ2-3,ASSLEGITTGTQY
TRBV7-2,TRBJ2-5,ASTPGNQRQETQY
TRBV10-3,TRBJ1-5,AISRDNQPQH
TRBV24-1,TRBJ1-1,ATSDFGTGGAF
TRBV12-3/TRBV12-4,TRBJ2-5,ASSLGLTSGSRETQY
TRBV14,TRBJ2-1,ASSQDYRVRFDNEQF